The 5 T cell receptor beta chains listed next were all sequenced from one sample in a study of response to subunit inactivated influenza vaccine. One entry per CDR3 protein results from TCRdb running MiXCR on the RT-PCR reads. The sample consists of 150,000 or so distinct CDR3 sequences, about 11% of them appearing once. This specimen consisted of CD8+ T cells sorted from PBMCs, obtained roughly 24 months after vaccination. The source is a man in his fifties or sixties who received an inactivated influenza vaccine.

This clonotype has more than one count but fewer than ten. This chain joins TRBV7-9 and TRBJ1-1; 7 bases map to TRBD1. V shed 5 bases and J 1 base; nucleotides not matched to a gene: 7. The CDR3 consists of 15 residues. The germline V gene has CDR1 SEHNR and CDR2 FQNEAQ (reference sequence). CDR3: CASSPPDRENTEAFF. CDR3 nucleotides: TGTGCCAGCAGCCCCCCTGACAGGGAGAACACTGAAGCTTTCTTT.

This clonotype has more than one count but fewer than ten. The chain has TRBV4-3 and TRBJ1-2, with no clear D. The CDR3 runs to 17 residues. V was pared by 3 bases and J by 2 bases, with 19 bases between. Germline values: CDR1 LGHNA, CDR2 YSLEER. The CDR3 coding sequence is TGCGCCAGCAGCCAGGGGTTGGTAAGAGGGAGAAACTATGGCTACACCTTC. Encoded protein: CASSQGLVRGRNYGYTF.

V and J are TRBV7-2 and TRBJ2-5; D call uncertain. This CDR3 spans 13 amino acids. Germline V CDR1 and CDR2: SGHTA, FQGNSA. V was clipped by 5 bases and J by 5 bases, with 12 bases between them. Written as DNA, the CDR3 is TGTGCCAGCAGCGTAGAGATGACCGAGACCCAGTACTTC. This translates into CASSVEMTETQYF.

This clonotype was counted between two and nine times. This chain uses TRBV24-1 with TRBJ1-1; D unclear. Germline CDR1 is KGHDR and CDR2 is SFDVKD. Between the trimmed V and J ends, which lost 4 bases and 1 base, there was a span of 6 bases. This CDR3 region has 13 residues. CDR3 nucleotide sequence: TGTGCCACCAGTGACCTTGGGAACACTGAAGCTTTCTTT. Translated: CATSDLGNTEAFF.

The rearrangement uses TRBV6-1 and TRBJ1-4; 10 positions match TRBD1. CDR1 and CDR2 (germline): MNHNS, SASEGT. The CDR3 totals 18 residues. The trim removed 6 bases at V and 0 bases at J, leaving 10 bases unmatched. The CDR3 region is CASRGLWTGGTTNEKLFF. DNA of the CDR3: TGTGCCAGCAGAGGCCTTTGGACAGGGGGGACAACTAATGAAAAACTGTTTTTT.